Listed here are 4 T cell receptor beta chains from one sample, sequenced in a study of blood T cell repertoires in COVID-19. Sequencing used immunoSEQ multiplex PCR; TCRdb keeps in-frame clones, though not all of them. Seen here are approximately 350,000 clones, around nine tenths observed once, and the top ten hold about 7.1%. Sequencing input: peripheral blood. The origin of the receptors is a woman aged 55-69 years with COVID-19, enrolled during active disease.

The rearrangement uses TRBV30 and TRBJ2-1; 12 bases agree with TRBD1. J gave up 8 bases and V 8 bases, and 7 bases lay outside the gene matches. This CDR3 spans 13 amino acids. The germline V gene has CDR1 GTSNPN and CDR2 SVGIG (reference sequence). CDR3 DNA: TGTGCCGGCCCGGGACAGGGGGCAGATGAGCAGTTCTTC. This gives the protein CAGPGQGADEQFF.

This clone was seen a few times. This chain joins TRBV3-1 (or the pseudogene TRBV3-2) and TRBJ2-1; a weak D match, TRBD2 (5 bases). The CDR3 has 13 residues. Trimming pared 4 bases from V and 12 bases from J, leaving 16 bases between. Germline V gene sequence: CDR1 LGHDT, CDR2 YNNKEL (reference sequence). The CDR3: CASSLAKVGGQFF. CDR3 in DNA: TGTGCCAGCAGCCTTGCGAAGGTTGGAGGGCAGTTCTTC.

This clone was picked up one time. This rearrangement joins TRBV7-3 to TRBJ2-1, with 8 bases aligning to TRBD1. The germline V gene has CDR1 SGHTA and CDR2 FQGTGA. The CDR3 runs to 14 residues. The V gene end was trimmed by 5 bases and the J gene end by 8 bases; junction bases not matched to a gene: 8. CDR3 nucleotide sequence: TGTGCCAGCAGCGTGGACAGGGTGGGCCATGAGCAGTTCTTC. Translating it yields CASSVDRVGHEQFF.

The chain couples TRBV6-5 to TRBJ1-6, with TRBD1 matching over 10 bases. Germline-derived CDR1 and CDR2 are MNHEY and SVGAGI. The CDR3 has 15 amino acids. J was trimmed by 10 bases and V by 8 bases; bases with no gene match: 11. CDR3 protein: CASPGGGTGESPLHF. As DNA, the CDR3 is TGTGCCAGCCCGGGCGGAGGGACAGGGGAATCACCCCTCCACTTT.